This TCR beta chain came from a study of radiotherapy plus CTLA-4 blockade in lung cancer. General observations from the study: TCR clones of tumor origin grew in blood after radiotherapy plus ipilimumab.

A note on this clone: The antigen remains unidentified.

The protocol was immunoSEQ multiplex PCR, while the TCRdb copy is restricted to in-frame clones and leaves out a portion. The sample holds about 98,000 clones, 88% seen once. The sequence was collected from a human donor with non-small cell lung cancer that progressed on radiotherapy plus ipilimumab. Sequenced here: peripheral blood, sampled from a patient treated with radiotherapy plus ipilimumab.

This chain's CDR3 is CASSSTSDEQYF. CDR3 bases: TGTGCCAGCAGCTCGACTAGCGACGAGCAGTACTTC. The chain uses TRBV2 and TRBJ2-7; the match to TRBD2 covers 8 bases. The CDR3 runs 12 residues. The ends lost 6 bases at V and 5 bases at J; junction bases unmatched: 3. Germline lookup yields CDR1 SNHLY and CDR2 FYNNEI.